This T cell receptor beta chain was captured in a study of blood T cell repertoires in COVID-19. Background on the study: Researchers got acute and convalescent COVID-19 samples from the United States, Italy and Spain. PBMCs, B-cell-depleted T cells, or T cells were the source of the cDNA or gDNA that made up the material.

The authors' processing: The assay estimated nucleated cells by amplifying reference gene primers. TCRdb's copy holds only in-frame clones and misses some; the assay was immunoSEQ multiplex PCR. D and trimming were read from the DNA, whereas the V and J calls and clone size are those reported in that table. The data hold 70,000 or so clones, with around 89% observed a single time. The germline CDR1 and CDR2 sequences are MNHEY and SMNVEV (reference sequence). The CDR3 runs to 18 residues. Trimming at V came to 6 bases and at J to 4 bases, leaving 13 bases not matched to a gene. This TCR was recovered from a man between 60 and 70 years old with acute or convalescent COVID-19. The chain combines TRBV27 with TRBJ2-1; TRBD2 aligns across 12 bases. Sequenced input: peripheral blood. The CDR3 nucleotides are TGTGCCAGCAGAATCAGGGGAACTAGCGGGAGGCTGTACAATGAGCAGTTCTTC. Translation: CASRIRGTSGRLYNEQFF.